Presented here are 30 T cell receptor beta chains from one specimen sequenced in a study of tumor-infiltrating lymphocytes in primary liver carcinoma. TCR beta cDNA was made from 500 ng total RNA with a constant-region primer. Libraries for TCR beta were built through three nested multiplex PCR rounds, which together made up a slightly modified ARM-PCR procedure. Primers for the first two PCR rounds were TRBV1-TRBV30 forward primers and a C-beta reverse primer (10 cycles per round). MiXCR, applied by TCRdb to the multiplex PCR reads, yields one record per CDR3 protein. The sample lists about 74,000 distinct CDR3 sequences, about 70% occurring once. Unsorted bulk tissue of about 18-34 mg yielded co-extracted RNA and DNA. Sequenced material: liver tumor tissue from sampling region 4. Subset defined: tumor region T4, right-lateral pole. The receptors here all came from a man in his forties or fifties with primary liver carcinoma and hepatitis B virus infection.

Notes on this clonotype: No conserved phenylalanine or tryptophan is present at the end of the CDR3, so a read error is the likely explanation. It is unclear where the CDR3 begins or ends on the DNA, so no DNA is shown, and the CDR3 is as TCRdb lists it. The J gene is TRBJ2-1, the V gene TRBV11-2. The CDR3 contains 12 residues when both ends are counted. Germline values: CDR1 SGHAT, CDR2 FQNNGV. CDR3 protein: CASSIRGNEQLL.

As regards this clonotype: One junction end does not reproduce the germline sequence, and a read error may be involved. This chain joins TRBV4-2 and TRBJ1-5; TRBD1 might be the D (6 bases). Germline CDR1 reads LGHNA; CDR2 reads YNFKEQ. The CDR3 runs to 17 residues. CDR3 DNA sequence: TGTGCCAGTAGCCATGATGGGGGGGGGCTAGGAAATCAGCCCCAGCATTTT. Protein sequence: CASSHDGGGLGNQPQHF.

To note about this clonotype: This sequence may be a read error, since a much larger clone differs from it by one base. The V gene is TRBV5-1, the J gene TRBJ2-2; no firm D call. CDR1 and CDR2 (germline): SGHRS, YFSETQ. This CDR3 is 13 amino acids long. Between the trimmed V and J ends, which lost 7 bases and 1 base, there was a span of 8 bases. The CDR3 sequence is CASGWENTGELFF. DNA of the CDR3: TGCGCCAGCGGCTGGGAGAACACCGGGGAGCTGTTTTTT.

Details on this clonotype: An end of the junction does not agree with germline; a read error may underlie this. V and J are TRBV11-1 and TRBJ2-3; D may be TRBD1 (6 bases). The CDR3 totals 16 residues. Per germline, CDR1 SGHAT and CDR2 FQDESV (reference sequence). The CDR3 nucleotides are TGTGCCAACAGCCGCAGGGGTTGCAACCCCACAGATACGCAGTATTTT. Encoded protein: CANSRRGCNPTDTQYF.

With respect to this clonotype: A read error may produce the germline difference seen at one junction end. The V and J genes are TRBV6-5 and TRBJ2-5, with TRBD2 matching over 13 bases. Germline values: CDR1 MNHEY, CDR2 SVGAGI. The CDR3 length is 13 residues. CDR3 residues: CASGLAGVEIQYF. CDR3 DNA sequence: TGTGCCAGCGGACTAGCGGGAGTGGAGATCCAGTATTTC.

The V and J genes are TRBV5-4 and TRBJ2-3; D gene unclear. The CDR3 is 14 amino acids. Germline V gene sequence: CDR1 SGHNT, CDR2 YYREEE (reference sequence). The V end was cut by 1 base, the J end by 6 bases, with 12 bases between. The CDR3 here is CASSLRREFDTQYF. CDR3 DNA: TGTGCCAGCAGCTTGCGACGAGAGTTCGATACGCAGTATTTT.

Of note for this clonotype: It is likely a read error, because the conserved phenylalanine at the end of the CDR3 is missing. The V gene is TRBV11-2, the J gene TRBJ2-3; D is possibly TRBD1 (6 bases). Germline V gene sequence: CDR1 SGHAT, CDR2 FQNNGV. The CDR3 loop spans 14 amino acids. As DNA, the CDR3 is TGTGCAAGCAGCTTATCCAGGGGATCAGATACTCAGTATGTT. Protein product: CASSLSRGSDTQYV.

This clonotype was picked up a small number of times. The genes are TRBV5-1 and TRBJ2-5; 13 bases align to TRBD2. The length of the CDR3 is 15 residues. V lost 4 bases and J lost 5; bases outside the gene matches: 5. The V gene's germline CDR1 is SGHRS and CDR2 YFSETQ. DNA of the CDR3: TGCGCCAGCAGCGCAGGGACTAGCGGGACGGAGACCCAGTACTTC. This codes for CASSAGTSGTETQYF.

V and J are TRBV12-3 or TRBV12-4 and TRBJ2-7; possibly TRBD2 for D (5 bases). CDR3 length equals 12 residues. V was cut by 5 bases and J by 3 bases, with 8 bases left in between. The chain's CDR3 is CASSIGVYEQYF. In DNA, the CDR3 is TGTGCCAGCAGTATCGGGGTCTACGAGCAGTACTTC.

With respect to this clonotype: This CDR3 is missing its conserved last phenylalanine or tryptophan, likely due to a read error. V gene TRBV5-4 combines with J gene TRBJ1-2; 8 bases are shared with TRBD1. The CDR3 totals 15 residues. Per germline, CDR1 SGHNT and CDR2 YYREEE (reference sequence). The CDR3 loop reads CASGPRQGINYGYTL. Written as DNA, the CDR3 is TGCGCCAGCGGCCCCCGACAGGGGATTAACTATGGCTACACCCTC.

As to this clonotype: Since a much larger clone is just one base distant, this may be a read error. The chain joins TRBV7-3 to TRBJ1-1; D not certain. CDR3 length equals 15 residues. CDR1 is SGHTA, CDR2 FQGTGA, per germline. The CDR3 nucleotides read TGTGTCAGCAGCTTAATGGAGTTGCCGAACACTGAAGCTTTCTTT. Protein product: CVSSLMELPNTEAFF.

As to this clonotype: Compared with germline, one end of the junction differs, possibly owing to a read error. This chain connects TRBV11-2 to TRBJ2-1, with 8 bases identical to TRBD2. CDR1 and CDR2 from the germline V gene are SGHAT and FQNNGV. The CDR3 extends over 16 amino acids. CDR3 loop: CASGLDTGLALGEQFF. The CDR3, as DNA: TGTGCCAGCGGCTTGGATACCGGACTAGCCTTGGGTGAGCAGTTCTTC.

Many counts were recorded for this clonotype. The chain joins TRBV12-3 or TRBV12-4 to TRBJ2-5; a weak D match, TRBD2 (6 bases). V was cut by 3 bases and J by 1 base, with 9 bases left in between. This CDR3 spans 14 amino acids. CDR3 amino acids: CASSFSGSQETQYF. The CDR3 DNA sequence: TGTGCCAGCAGTTTTTCCGGGAGCCAAGAGACCCAGTACTTC.

With regard to this clonotype: Given the absence of the conserved phenylalanine or tryptophan at the CDR3 end, a read error is likely. The CDR3 DNA follows: TGTGCTAGCAGTGTACTAGCGGGATCCTATAATGAGCAGTTCTTA. It yields the protein CASSVLAGSYNEQFL. V and J are TRBV6-5 and TRBJ2-1; 10 positions agree with TRBD2. The germline V gene encodes CDR1 MNHEY and CDR2 SVGAGI. The CDR3 runs 15 residues.

Points on this clonotype: A junction end diverges from the germline sequence, so it may reflect a read error. The chain employs TRBV13 and TRBJ2-2; no firm D call. CDR1 PRHDT and CDR2 FYEKMQ come from the germline V gene (reference sequence). The CDR3 extends over 15 amino acids. This chain's CDR3 is CVSRFVSANTGELFF. The CDR3, as DNA: TGTGTCAGCAGATTCGTCAGTGCGAACACCGGGGAGCTGTTTTTT.

Many counts were recorded for this clonotype. This chain connects TRBV12-3 or TRBV12-4 to TRBJ1-5, with 8 bases that match TRBD1. The trim removed 7 bases at V and 6 bases at J, leaving 8 bases unmatched. The CDR3 has 14 residues. The CDR3 sequence is CASIRQGSVQPQHF. CDR3 in DNA: TGTGCCAGCATCCGACAGGGGTCGGTTCAGCCCCAGCATTTT.

Regarding this clonotype: A read error may explain this, as a much larger clone is one base away. The CDR3 does not end in the conserved phenylalanine or tryptophan, so this is likely a read error. The genes are TRBV2 and TRBJ2-5, with D uncertain. Germline V gene data show CDR1 as SNHLY and CDR2 as FYNNEI. The CDR3 runs 12 residues. Deletions cut 1 base from V and 4 bases from J, with 4 bases between. The CDR3 protein is CASSEVGETQYL. The CDR3 region has the DNA TGTGCCAGCAGTGAAGTAGGAGAGACCCAGTACCTC.

Details on this clonotype: This is likely a read error, given that the CDR3 carries no conserved phenylalanine or tryptophan at its end. V and J are TRBV12-3 or TRBV12-4 and TRBJ2-2; 9 bases map to TRBD1. The CDR3 has 15 residues. The DNA of the CDR3 is TGCGCCAGCAGTTTGGGACAGGGTGCGACCGGGGAGCTGTTTTAT. Its protein is CASSLGQGATGELFY.

This clonotype was recorded at least ten times. The limits of the CDR3 on the DNA are not certain, so only TCRdb's listed CDR3 is given. CDR3 loop: CASKVAGGINTGELFF. This chain uses TRBV21-1 with TRBJ2-2; the table's D gene call, TRBD2, was not cross checked with the DNA. TRBV21-1 is listed as a pseudogene. The CDR3 spans 16 amino acids, including both terminal residues.

As regards this clonotype: This likely comes from a read error, as the CDR3 has no conserved phenylalanine or tryptophan at its end. The limits of the CDR3 on the DNA are not certain, so only TCRdb's listed CDR3 is given. The chain recombines TRBV10-3 with TRBJ2-1; the listed D gene, TRBD2, was not tested against the DNA. Per germline, CDR1 ENHRY and CDR2 SYGVKD. The CDR3 is 13 residues long, counting both termini. CDR3 amino acids: CAISTTSNNEQLS.

Comments on this clonotype: An end of the junction differs from the germline gene, which may be a read error. The DNA for the CDR3 is TGTGCCAGCAGTTACACCAGCGGGAGCTCCCACGAGCAGTACTTC. Amino acid sequence: CASSYTSGSSHEQYF. This rearrangement joins TRBV6-2 or TRBV6-3 to TRBJ2-7; TRBD2 matches at 8 bases. Germline V gives CDR1 MNHEY, CDR2 SVGEGT. The CDR3 length is 15 residues.

About this clonotype: This may stem from a read error, because a much larger clone lies one nucleotide away. The V call is TRBV7-9, the J call TRBJ2-2, with 8 bases identical to TRBD1. The germline V gene encodes CDR1 SEHNR and CDR2 FQNEAQ (reference sequence). The CDR3 is 15 amino acids. Written as DNA, the CDR3 is TGTGCCAGCAGCTTAGGACAGGGGAGAGCCGGGGGGCTGTTTTTT. Amino acid sequence: CASSLGQGRAGGLFF.

Regarding this clonotype: One end of the junction varies from germline; a read error may be responsible. This chain connects TRBV5-1 to TRBJ2-3; the D gene is possibly TRBD1 (6 bases). Germline V gene lookup returns CDR1 SGHRS and CDR2 YFSETQ. The CDR3 covers 14 residues. CDR3 loop: CASSLARGTDTLYF. CDR3 nucleotides: TGCGCCAGCAGCTTGGCCAGGGGCACAGATACGCTGTATTTT.

The chain uses TRBV7-9 and TRBJ1-2, with D unclear. The CDR3 length is 14 residues. The germline V gene has CDR1 SEHNR and CDR2 FQNEAQ (reference sequence). V lost 0 bases and J 4 bases, leaving 9 bases between the germline ends. The CDR3 DNA reads TGTGCCAGCAGCTTAGCCAAGTCGAGCTATGGCTACACCTTC. Amino acids: CASSLAKSSYGYTF. Supplemented by reference TRBV7-9 and TRBJ1-2, the full variable domain reads DTGVSQNPRHKITKRGQNVTFRCDPISEHNRLYWYRQTLGQGPEFLTYFQNEAQLEKSRLLSDRFSAERPKGSFSTLEIQRTEQGDSAMYLCASSLAKSSYGYTFGSGTRLTVV.

This clonotype occurred once. The chain is built from TRBV10-3 and TRBJ2-5, with a weak D call TRBD1 (6 bases). Germline assignment: CDR1 ENHRY and CDR2 SYGVKD. The CDR3 covers 14 residues. Deletions cut 8 bases from V and 4 bases from J, with 17 bases between. CDR3 protein: CAIGTGHGGETQYF. The CDR3 DNA sequence: TGTGCCATCGGTACAGGGCATGGAGGAGAGACCCAGTACTTC.

Remarks on this clonotype: Compared with germline, one end of the junction differs, possibly owing to a read error. The chain combines TRBV4-2 with TRBJ1-4; TRBD1 is a possible D gene (5 bases). There are 16 residues in the CDR3. Germline V lookup: CDR1 LGHNA, CDR2 YNFKEQ. The CDR3 sequence is CDSSPERGPTNEKLFF. The CDR3 DNA reads TGTGACAGCAGCCCGGAGAGGGGACCAACCAATGAAAAACTGTTTTTT.

This clonotype was picked up a small number of times. This sequence may be a read error, since a much larger clone differs from it by one base. The chain joins TRBV12-3 or TRBV12-4 to TRBJ2-3; D gene ambiguous. The CDR3 has 13 residues. CDR3 nucleotide sequence: TGTGCCAGCAGTTTAGTAGCAGCAGATATGCAGTATTTT. Translated: CASSLVAADMQYF.

In the case of this clonotype: This could be a read error, since a much larger clone is one nucleotide away. The J gene is TRBJ1-1, the V gene TRBV13, with unresolved D. Germline loops: CDR1 PRHDT, CDR2 FYEKMQ (reference sequence). The CDR3 is 14 residues long. The germline V and J ends were trimmed by 5 bases and 4 bases, with 14 bases remaining between them. Here the CDR3 DNA reads TGTGCCAGCAGCCCCTCCAACGGAGGCACTGAAGCTTTCTTT. It yields the protein CASSPSNGGTEAFF.

V gene TRBV6-1 combines with J gene TRBJ2-1, with D possibly matching TRBD2 (6 bases). The V gene's germline CDR1 is MNHNS and CDR2 SASEGT. This CDR3 has 12 residues. Trimming took off 9 bases at V and 8 bases at J, with 14 bases between the two ends. This CDR3 reads CARRDRRDEQFF. The CDR3 nucleotides read TGTGCCAGAAGAGACCGGAGGGATGAGCAGTTCTTC.

The chain recombines TRBV12-3 or TRBV12-4 with TRBJ2-7; no firm D call. Trimming took 10 bases from V and 7 from J, leaving 14 bases between them. The CDR3 sequence is 11 residues long. The CDR3 here is CANSNSYEQYF. CDR3 nucleotides: TGTGCCAACAGCAACAGCTATGAGCAGTACTTC.